The next 10 T cell receptor beta chains were all read from a single sample in a study of T cell responses to AZD1222 COVID-19 vaccine (dated by TCRdb to the early 2020s). Receptor amplification or capture employed the immunoSEQ multiplex PCR assay. The immuneACCESS repertoire file appears here via TCRdb, limited to in-frame rearrangements. These files lack a portion of the clones; in checked studies, under half of the deficit traces to unresolved V genes, and the cause of the others is not known. The sample data list 150,000 to 200,000 clones, and approximately 94% of these were observed just once. The ten top clones hold 2.6% of the sample. Taken with the paper, the label for time point translates to: baseline before first vaccination. This sample comprised peripheral blood, obtained on day 0 of AZD1222 vaccination. The source of these receptors is an adult in good health.

This chain joins TRBV3-1 (or the pseudogene TRBV3-2) and TRBJ1-5; D call uncertain. This CDR3 is 13 amino acids long. Per the germline V gene, CDR1 is LGHDT and CDR2 is YNNKEL (reference sequence). Trimming shortened V by 4 bases and J by 4 bases, and 8 bases separated the two germline ends. This CDR3 reads CASSPSGNQPQHF. For the CDR3, the DNA is TGTGCCAGCAGCCCCTCCGGGAATCAGCCCCAGCATTTT.

A word on this clone: In the same sample, other DNA sequences code for this CDR3. The CDR3, as DNA: TGCGCCAGCAGCTTGGATGCAGAAGCTTTCTTT. It is translated as CASSLDAEAFF. The gene calls are TRBV5-1 and TRBJ1-1; D gene unclear. Trimming shortened V by 0 bases and J by 8 bases, and 5 bases separated the two germline ends. This CDR3 region has 11 residues. From germline, CDR1 is SGHRS and CDR2 YFSETQ.

The chain couples TRBV30 to TRBJ1-1, with TRBD1 as a possible D gene (5 bases). Trimming took 1 base from V and 1 from J, leaving 13 bases between them. Germline V gene sequence: CDR1 GTSNPN, CDR2 SVGIG (reference sequence). The CDR3 extends over 15 amino acids. The chain's CDR3 is CAWSGGEDTNTEAFF. The CDR3 coding sequence is TGTGCCTGGAGTGGGGGGGAGGACACGAACACTGAAGCTTTCTTT.

In this sample, this clone turned up once. This chain links TRBV29-1 with TRBJ1-2, with D tentatively TRBD1 (5 bases). The V end was cut by 6 bases, the J end by 4 bases, with 15 bases between. This CDR3 is built from 13 residues. Germline CDR1 reads SQVTM; CDR2 reads ANQGSEA. CDR3 sequence reads: CSVGHLNFYGYTF. In DNA, the CDR3 is TGCAGCGTCGGACACCTAAACTTCTATGGCTACACCTTC.

The chain joins TRBV4-1 to TRBJ2-1; the D is unclear. With 2 bases removed from V and 7 bases from J, the gap between germline ends came to 9 bases. The CDR3 spans 13 residues. Germline CDR1 reads MGHRA; CDR2 reads YSYEKL. The CDR3 nucleotides read TGCGCCAGCAGCCAAAAGTTATCAAATGAGCAGTTCTTC. This sequence encodes CASSQKLSNEQFF.

The chain carries TRBV29-1 and TRBJ1-5, with TRBD1 as a possible D gene (5 bases). This CDR3 comprises 13 residues. Trimming shortened V by 5 bases and J by 6 bases, and 14 bases separated the two germline ends. In germline, CDR1 is SQVTM, CDR2 ANQGSEA. In DNA, the CDR3 is TGCAGCGTTCGGGACGAGGGGACTCAGCCCCAGCATTTT. As protein: CSVRDEGTQPQHF.

The chain has TRBV2 and TRBJ1-4; D not resolved. The CDR3 loop spans 15 amino acids. CDR1 is SNHLY and CDR2 is FYNNEI in the germline V gene. With 6 bases removed from V and 5 bases from J, the gap between germline ends came to 16 bases. The CDR3: CASRTHPLGNEKLFF. In DNA form, the CDR3 reads TGTGCCAGCAGAACACATCCGCTGGGAAATGAAAAACTGTTTTTT.

The chain links TRBV30 to TRBJ2-5; 7 bases align to TRBD2. The V segment lost 0 bases and the J segment 2 bases; nucleotides outside the gene matches: 3. CDR3 size: 14 residues. Germline lookup yields CDR1 GTSNPN and CDR2 SVGIG (reference sequence). DNA for the CDR3: TGTGCCTGGAGTGTGAGCGGGATACAAGAGACCCAGTACTTC. Amino acids: CAWSVSGIQETQYF.

This chain links TRBV30 with TRBJ1-2; 8 bases line up with TRBD1. CDR3 length: 15 amino acids. The V segment lost 0 bases and the J segment 2 bases; nucleotides outside the gene matches: 5. Per the germline V gene, CDR1 is GTSNPN and CDR2 is SVGIG (reference sequence). The CDR3 protein is CAWSVRQGSNYGYTF. CDR3 DNA: TGTGCCTGGAGTGTACGACAGGGGAGCAACTATGGCTACACCTTC.

This clone was observed a few times. The CDR3 coding sequence is TGTGCCAGCAGCCCTAGGACGCGGAGCAGGGGAGGTTACGAGCAGTACTTC. Encoded protein: CASSPRTRSRGGYEQYF. The chain links TRBV7-6 to TRBJ2-7; D possibly uses TRBD1 or TRBD2 (6 bases each). The germline gives CDR1 SGHVS, CDR2 FNYEAQ. CDR3 size: 17 residues. V lost 5 bases, J lost 4 bases, and 24 bases lay in between.